The 27 T cell receptor beta chains below come from one sample, sequenced in a study of T-cell reconstitution after alpha-beta-depleted transplantation in children. Unique molecular identifiers featured in how the TCRbeta library was prepared. TCRdb reprocessed the PCR reads via MiXCR and lists one record per CDR3 protein. The table shows 600,000 or so distinct CDR3 sequences, with around 23% occurring only once. Source: PBMCs, mostly from graft donor cells, taken 360 days after TCRalphabeta/CD19-depleted stem cell transplant. The receptors derive from a boy under two years old who had a stem cell transplant for acute myeloid leukemia, so the T cells may come from the graft donor.

This chain links TRBV10-3 with TRBJ1-2; D remains ambiguous. Germline V gives CDR1 ENHRY, CDR2 SYGVKD. V was clipped by 3 bases and J by 4 bases, with 12 bases between them. The CDR3 loop spans 14 amino acids. Here the CDR3 reads CAISDPRGSYGYTF. The CDR3 DNA sequence: TGTGCCATCAGTGACCCCCGAGGAAGCTATGGCTACACCTTC.

This clonotype was seen a few times. V and J are TRBV12-3 or TRBV12-4 and TRBJ2-6; 7 positions agree with TRBD1. After removal of 3 bases from V and 1 base from J, the junction contained 12 bases not matched to a gene. The CDR3 extends over 19 amino acids. The CDR3 reads CASSFSHRQGASGANVLTF. CDR3 coding DNA: TGTGCCAGCAGTTTTAGTCATCGACAGGGAGCGTCTGGGGCCAACGTCCTGACTTTC.

This clonotype has only a few counts. This chain joins TRBV6-5 and TRBJ2-1, with 10 bases fitting TRBD1. The CDR3 has 15 amino acids. From germline, CDR1 is MNHEY and CDR2 SVGAGI. V lost 2 bases and J lost 4; bases outside the gene matches: 2. Written as DNA, the CDR3 is TGTGCCAGCAGTTACGACAGGGGGCCTTACAATGAGCAGTTCTTC. Protein sequence: CASSYDRGPYNEQFF.

The chain's CDR3 is CASGAGEKLFF. The CDR3 DNA follows: TGTGCCAGCGGGGCCGGTGAAAAACTGTTTTTT. The gene calls are TRBV25-1 and TRBJ1-4, with D perhaps TRBD1 (5 bases). This CDR3 has 11 amino acids. Trimming shortened V by 8 bases and J by 7 bases, and 8 bases separated the two germline ends. Germline V gene data show CDR1 as MGHDK and CDR2 as SYGVNS.

This clonotype has a handful of counts. The chain employs TRBV20-1 and TRBJ1-6; D remains unclear. Germline V gene lookup returns CDR1 DFQATT and CDR2 SNEGSKA (reference sequence). Trimming cost V 2 bases and J 4 bases, with 15 bases left between them. The CDR3 totals 16 residues. The CDR3 here is CSARPQRESYNSPLHF. The CDR3, as DNA: TGCAGTGCTAGACCGCAGCGGGAATCATATAATTCACCCCTCCACTTT.

This clonotype showed up just a few times. This chain joins TRBV6-5 and TRBJ2-2, with 9 bases fitting TRBD1. Germline V gene sequence: CDR1 MNHEY, CDR2 SVGAGI. V lost 0 bases and J lost 6; bases outside the gene matches: 8. The CDR3 extends over 17 amino acids. CDR3 nucleotides: TGTGCCAGCAGTTACTCGGGGACAGGGTTTTGGGCCGGGGAGCTGTTTTTT. Its translation is CASSYSGTGFWAGELFF.

V and J are TRBV27 and TRBJ2-3, with D perhaps matching TRBD1 or TRBD2 (5 bases each). The CDR3 totals 16 residues. Deletions cut 5 bases from V and 2 bases from J, with 17 bases between. In germline, CDR1 is MNHEY, CDR2 SMNVEV (reference sequence). The CDR3 sequence is CASSNTGTAITDTQYF. Here the CDR3 DNA reads TGTGCCAGCAGTAATACCGGGACGGCCATCACAGATACGCAGTATTTT.

In this sample, this clonotype turned up many times. The V call is TRBV20-1, the J call TRBJ2-1; perhaps TRBD1 as D (6 bases). CDR3 length: 15 residues. The V end lost 0 bases, the J end lost 7 bases, and 16 bases lay between the germline ends. The germline CDR1 and CDR2 sequences are DFQATT and SNEGSKA (reference sequence). CDR3 in amino acids: CSARDQSGDRNEQFF. In DNA, the CDR3 is TGCAGTGCTAGAGATCAGTCAGGGGATAGGAATGAGCAGTTCTTC.

This clonotype was found a few times. The chain links TRBV5-5 to TRBJ2-7; D is unclear. This CDR3 contains 15 residues. Trimming cost V 5 bases and J 2 bases, with 17 bases left between them. Germline lookup yields CDR1 SGHKS and CDR2 YYEKEE (reference sequence). The CDR3 DNA sequence: TGTGCCAGCAGACCGGACGTATCTTTCACCTACGAGCAGTACGTC. Its protein is CASRPDVSFTYEQYV.

Many counts were recorded for this clonotype. The rearrangement links TRBV7-3 to TRBJ2-2; D is ambiguous. Trimming stripped 0 bases from V and 4 bases from J, with 9 bases between. The CDR3 extends over 15 amino acids. Germline CDR1 and CDR2: SGHTA and FQGTGA. CDR3 sequence (DNA): TGTGCCAGCAGCTTAACTCAGTTAAGCACCGGGGAGCTGTTTTTT. Translating it yields CASSLTQLSTGELFF.

The V and J genes are TRBV12-3 or TRBV12-4 and TRBJ1-5, with D possibly TRBD1 on 6 matching bases. V lost 6 bases, J lost 6 bases, and 12 bases lay in between. The CDR3 is 13 amino acids. The CDR3 loop is CASRYREGQPQHF. DNA of the CDR3: TGTGCCAGCAGATACAGGGAGGGTCAGCCCCAGCATTTT.

This clonotype occurred many times. The chain uses TRBV20-1 and TRBJ1-2; D unresolved. The ends were cut back, 1 base at V and 7 bases at J, with 7 bases in the middle. This CDR3 has 11 amino acids. Germline V gives CDR1 DFQATT, CDR2 SNEGSKA (reference sequence). The CDR3 bases are TGCAGTGCTAGAGTGGCGGGTGGCTACACCTTC. It yields the protein CSARVAGGYTF.

This clonotype was found a few times. The CDR3 sequence is CASSLRPGQINTEAFF. Here the CDR3 DNA reads TGTGCCAGCAGTCTTCGTCCCGGACAGATTAACACTGAAGCTTTCTTT. V is TRBV27 and J is TRBJ1-1; D possibly corresponds to TRBD1 (6 bases). The CDR3 length is 16 residues. Germline V gene lookup returns CDR1 MNHEY and CDR2 SMNVEV (reference sequence). Trimming removed 5 bases from V and 2 bases from J, with 18 bases in between.

This clonotype has just a few counts. The chain has TRBV7-2 and TRBJ1-2; possible D gene TRBD1, 6 bases. Trimming removed 6 bases at V and 5 bases at J, with 16 bases between. CDR3 size: 14 residues. The germline gives CDR1 SGHTA, CDR2 FQGNSA. Here the CDR3 reads CASSPRTDLYGYTF. DNA of the CDR3: TGTGCCAGCAGTCCGCGGACAGACCTTTATGGCTACACCTTC. Full variable domain (outside the CDR3, taken from reference TRBV7-2 and TRBJ1-2): GAGVSQSPSNKVTEKGKDVELRCDPISGHTALYWYRQSLGQGLEFLIYFQGNSAPDKSGLPSDRFSAERTGGSVSTLTIQRTQQEDSAVYLCASSPRTDLYGYTFGSGTRLTVV.

CDR3 nucleotides: TGTGCCAGCAGCTTAGGGGACAGGACGTATCGCATGAGCTACACCTTC. Encoded protein: CASSLGDRTYRMSYTF. V gene TRBV7-2 combines with J gene TRBJ1-2; 8 positions match TRBD1. CDR3 size: 16 residues. V was pared by 1 base and J by 9 bases, with 13 bases of the junction left unmatched. The germline V gene has CDR1 SGHTA and CDR2 FQGNSA.

This clonotype was recorded a few times. This chain links TRBV12-3 or TRBV12-4 with TRBJ1-5, with D hard to call. The CDR3 loop spans 13 amino acids. Trimming took 5 bases from V and 11 from J, leaving 16 bases between them. The CDR3 region is CASSPRPMEAQHF. The CDR3 nucleotides read TGTGCCAGCAGTCCTCGACCCATGGAAGCCCAGCATTTT.

This clonotype was observed a few times. The genes are TRBV9 and TRBJ2-3, with D perhaps assigned TRBD1 or TRBD2 (6 bases each). This CDR3 is built from 18 residues. Germline CDR1 is SGDLS and CDR2 is YYNGEE. V was shortened by 3 bases and J by 3 bases, with 23 bases between the two germline ends. The CDR3 sequence: CASSAPAPGGPGTDTQYF. In DNA form, the CDR3 reads TGTGCCAGCAGCGCGCCCGCTCCCGGGGGCCCCGGGACAGATACGCAGTATTTT.

This clonotype was recorded a few times. The chain is built from TRBV12-3 or TRBV12-4 and TRBJ1-4; TRBD1 aligns across 7 bases. The trim removed 5 bases at V and 5 bases at J, leaving 5 bases unmatched. The length of the CDR3 is 14 residues. The chain's CDR3 is CASSNRGLNEKLFF. The CDR3 coding sequence is TGTGCCAGCAGTAACAGGGGTCTCAATGAAAAACTGTTTTTT.

This clonotype was counted ten times or more. V and J are TRBV20-1 and TRBJ1-2, with D perhaps matching TRBD1 (6 bases). Germline CDR1 DFQATT, CDR2 SNEGSKA (reference sequence). The CDR3 is 15 amino acids. V lost 3 bases to trimming and J lost 1 base, with 15 bases between them. CDR3 amino acids: CSASDPGDVNYGYTF. For the CDR3, the DNA is TGCAGTGCTAGCGATCCAGGGGATGTTAACTATGGCTACACCTTC.

The gene calls are TRBV20-1 and TRBJ2-6; D is possibly TRBD1 (7 bases). The CDR3 runs to 17 residues. CDR1 DFQATT and CDR2 SNEGSKA come from the germline V gene (reference sequence). The germline V and J ends were trimmed by 1 base and 0 bases, with 13 bases remaining between them. The CDR3 DNA is TGCAGTGCTAGAGGGAGGGGGCTCAGCTCTGGGGCCAACGTCCTGACTTTC. Protein product: CSARGRGLSSGANVLTF.

This clonotype was counted a few times. This chain uses TRBV6-5 with TRBJ1-6; TRBD1 agrees at 10 bases. Germline values: CDR1 MNHEY, CDR2 SVGAGI. Trimming at V came to 6 bases and at J to 14 bases, leaving 10 bases not matched to a gene. This CDR3 has 14 residues. The DNA for the CDR3 is TGTGCCAGCAGCTACGGACAGGGGGTTGCGTCCCTCCACTTT. Protein: CASSYGQGVASLHF.

At least ten counts were recorded for this clonotype. This chain connects TRBV28 to TRBJ1-4; 10 bases align to TRBD1. V shed 6 bases and J 10 bases; nucleotides not matched to a gene: 11. Germline V gene lookup returns CDR1 MDHEN and CDR2 SYDVKM. The length of the CDR3 is 15 residues. CDR3 amino acids: CASSPRTGGFGKLFF. In nucleotides, the CDR3 is TGTGCCAGCAGCCCTCGGACAGGGGGTTTCGGAAAACTGTTTTTT.

CDR3: CAISAVNTGELFF. The CDR3 nucleotides are TGTGCCATCAGTGCGGTGAACACCGGGGAGCTGTTTTTT. V is TRBV10-3 and J is TRBJ2-2; D unclear. Germline CDR1 is ENHRY and CDR2 is SYGVKD. V was trimmed by 4 bases and J by 1 base, leaving 4 bases between them. This CDR3 is 13 amino acids long.

The table lists this clonotype with many counts. The chain is built from TRBV7-9 and TRBJ2-2; D gene uncertain. Trimming removed 7 bases at V and 1 base at J, with 10 bases between. The CDR3 runs 14 residues. The germline V gene has CDR1 SEHNR and CDR2 FQNEAQ (reference sequence). CDR3 in amino acids: CASTTAGNTGELFF. DNA for the CDR3: TGTGCCAGCACCACGGCAGGGAACACCGGGGAGCTGTTTTTT.

There are a few counts of this clonotype. The genes are TRBV20-1 and TRBJ2-1; no clear D. The germline V gene has CDR1 DFQATT and CDR2 SNEGSKA (reference sequence). The CDR3 consists of 13 residues. The germline V and J ends were trimmed by 3 bases and 0 bases, with 6 bases remaining between them. The CDR3 here is CSARVPSYNEQFF. In DNA, the CDR3 is TGCAGTGCTAGGGTTCCCTCCTACAATGAGCAGTTCTTC.

The rearrangement uses TRBV20-1 and TRBJ2-7; D gene uncertain. Trimming took 3 bases from V and 6 from J, leaving 12 bases between them. Per the germline V gene, CDR1 is DFQATT and CDR2 is SNEGSKA (reference sequence). The CDR3 length is 12 residues. In DNA form, the CDR3 reads TGCAGTGCTAGGTCTACAGCAGGCGAGCAGTACTTC. Translation gives CSARSTAGEQYF.

Many counts were recorded for this clonotype. The chain has TRBV5-1 and TRBJ2-7; D unresolved. The CDR3 extends over 16 amino acids. Germline V gene lookup returns CDR1 SGHRS and CDR2 YFSETQ. Trimming took off 1 base at V and 0 bases at J, with 14 bases between the two ends. The DNA for the CDR3 is TGCGCCAGCAGCTTGCTCCCTCACGAGGTCTCCTACGAGCAGTACTTC. Translating it yields CASSLLPHEVSYEQYF.